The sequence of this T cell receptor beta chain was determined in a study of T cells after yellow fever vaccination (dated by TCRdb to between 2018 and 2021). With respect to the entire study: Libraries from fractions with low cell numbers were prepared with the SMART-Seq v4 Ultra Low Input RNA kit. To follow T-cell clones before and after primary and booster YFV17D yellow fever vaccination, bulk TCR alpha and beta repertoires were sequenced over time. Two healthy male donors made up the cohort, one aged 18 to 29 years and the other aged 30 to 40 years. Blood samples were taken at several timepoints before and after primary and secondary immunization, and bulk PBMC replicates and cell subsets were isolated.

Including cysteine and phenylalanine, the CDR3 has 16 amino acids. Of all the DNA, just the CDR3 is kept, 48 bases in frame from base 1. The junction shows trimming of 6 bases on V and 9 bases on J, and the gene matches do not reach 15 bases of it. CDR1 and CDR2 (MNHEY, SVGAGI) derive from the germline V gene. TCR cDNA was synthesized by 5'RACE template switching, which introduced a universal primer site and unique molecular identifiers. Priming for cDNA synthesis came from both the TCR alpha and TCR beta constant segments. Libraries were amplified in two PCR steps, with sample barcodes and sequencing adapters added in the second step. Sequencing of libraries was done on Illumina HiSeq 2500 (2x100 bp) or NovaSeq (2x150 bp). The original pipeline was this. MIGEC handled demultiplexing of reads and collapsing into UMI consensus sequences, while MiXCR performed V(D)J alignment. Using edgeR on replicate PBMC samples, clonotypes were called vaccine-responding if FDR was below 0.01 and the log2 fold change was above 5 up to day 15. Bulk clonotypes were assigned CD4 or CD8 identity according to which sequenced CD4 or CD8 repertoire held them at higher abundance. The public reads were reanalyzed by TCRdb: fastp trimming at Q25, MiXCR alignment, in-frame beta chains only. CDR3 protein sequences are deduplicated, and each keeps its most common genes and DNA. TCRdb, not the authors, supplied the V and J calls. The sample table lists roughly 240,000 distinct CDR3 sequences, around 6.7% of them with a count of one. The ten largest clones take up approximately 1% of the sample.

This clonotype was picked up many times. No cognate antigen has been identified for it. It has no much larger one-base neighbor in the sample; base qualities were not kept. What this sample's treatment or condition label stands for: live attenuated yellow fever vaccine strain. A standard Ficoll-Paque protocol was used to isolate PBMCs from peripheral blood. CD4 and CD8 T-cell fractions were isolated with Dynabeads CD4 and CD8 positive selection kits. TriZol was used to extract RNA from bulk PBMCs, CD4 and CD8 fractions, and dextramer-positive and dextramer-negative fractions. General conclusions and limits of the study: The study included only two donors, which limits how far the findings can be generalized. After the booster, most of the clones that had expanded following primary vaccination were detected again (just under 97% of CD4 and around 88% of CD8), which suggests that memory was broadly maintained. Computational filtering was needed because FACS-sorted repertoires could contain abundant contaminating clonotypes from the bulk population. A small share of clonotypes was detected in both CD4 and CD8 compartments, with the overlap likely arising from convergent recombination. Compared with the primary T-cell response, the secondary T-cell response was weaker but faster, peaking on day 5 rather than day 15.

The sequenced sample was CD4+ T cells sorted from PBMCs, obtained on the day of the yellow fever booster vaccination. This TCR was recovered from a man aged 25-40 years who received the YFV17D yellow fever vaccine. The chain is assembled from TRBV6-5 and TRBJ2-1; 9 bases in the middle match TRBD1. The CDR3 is CASSTGLDRGMGEQFF. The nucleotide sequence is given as TGTGCCAGCAGCACGGGGCTGGACAGGGGAATGGGTGAGCAGTTCTTC.